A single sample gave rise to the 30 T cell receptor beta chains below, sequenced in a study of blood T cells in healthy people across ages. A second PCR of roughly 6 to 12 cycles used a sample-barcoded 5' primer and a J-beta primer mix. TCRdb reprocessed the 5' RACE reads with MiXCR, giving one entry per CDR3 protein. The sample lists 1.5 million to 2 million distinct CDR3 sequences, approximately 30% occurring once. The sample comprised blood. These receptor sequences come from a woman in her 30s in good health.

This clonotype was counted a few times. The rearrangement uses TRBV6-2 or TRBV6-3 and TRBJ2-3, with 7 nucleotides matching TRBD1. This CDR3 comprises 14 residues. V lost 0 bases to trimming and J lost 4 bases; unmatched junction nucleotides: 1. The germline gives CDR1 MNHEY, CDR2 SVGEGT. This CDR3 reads CASSYSTGSDTQYF. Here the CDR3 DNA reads TGTGCCAGCAGTTACTCGACAGGGTCAGATACGCAGTATTTT.

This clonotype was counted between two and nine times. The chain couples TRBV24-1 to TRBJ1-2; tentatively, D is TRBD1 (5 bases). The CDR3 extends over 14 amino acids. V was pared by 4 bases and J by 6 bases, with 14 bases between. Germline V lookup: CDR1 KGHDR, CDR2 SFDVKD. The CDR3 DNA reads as TGTGCCACCAGTGACAGTCTACCGGGGGATGGCTACACCTTC. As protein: CATSDSLPGDGYTF.

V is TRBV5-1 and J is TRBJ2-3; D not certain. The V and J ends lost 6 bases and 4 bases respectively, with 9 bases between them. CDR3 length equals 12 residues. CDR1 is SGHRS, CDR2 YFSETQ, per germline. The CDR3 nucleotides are TGCGCCAGCAATACTGATGCAGATACGCAGTATTTT. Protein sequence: CASNTDADTQYF.

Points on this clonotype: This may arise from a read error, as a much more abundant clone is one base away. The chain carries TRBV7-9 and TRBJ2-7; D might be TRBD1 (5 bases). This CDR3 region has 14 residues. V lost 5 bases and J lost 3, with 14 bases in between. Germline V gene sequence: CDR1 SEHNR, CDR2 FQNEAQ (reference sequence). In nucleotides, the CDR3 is TGTGCCAGCAGCCCACAAGGGGTGGACTACGAGCAGTACTTC. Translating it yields CASSPQGVDYEQYF.

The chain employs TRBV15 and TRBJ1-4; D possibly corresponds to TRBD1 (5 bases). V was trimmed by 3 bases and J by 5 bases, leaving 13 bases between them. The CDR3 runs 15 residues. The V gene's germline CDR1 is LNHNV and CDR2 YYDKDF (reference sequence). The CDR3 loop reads CATSRDGTRNEKLFF. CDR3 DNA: TGTGCCACCAGCAGGGACGGGACGCGGAATGAAAAACTGTTTTTT.

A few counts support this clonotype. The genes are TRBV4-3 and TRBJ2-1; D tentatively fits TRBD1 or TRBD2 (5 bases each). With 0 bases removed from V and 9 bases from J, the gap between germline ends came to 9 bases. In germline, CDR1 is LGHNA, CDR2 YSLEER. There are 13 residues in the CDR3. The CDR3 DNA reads TGCGCCAGCAGCCAAGAATTGGGACCTGAGCAGTTCTTC. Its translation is CASSQELGPEQFF.

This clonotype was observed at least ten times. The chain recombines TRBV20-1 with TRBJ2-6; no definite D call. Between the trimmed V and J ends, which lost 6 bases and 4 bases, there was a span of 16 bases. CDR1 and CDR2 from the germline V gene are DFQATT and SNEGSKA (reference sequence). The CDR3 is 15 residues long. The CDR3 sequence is CSARTVGPGANVLTF. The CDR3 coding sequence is TGCAGTGCCCGGACGGTCGGGCCGGGGGCCAACGTCCTGACTTTC.

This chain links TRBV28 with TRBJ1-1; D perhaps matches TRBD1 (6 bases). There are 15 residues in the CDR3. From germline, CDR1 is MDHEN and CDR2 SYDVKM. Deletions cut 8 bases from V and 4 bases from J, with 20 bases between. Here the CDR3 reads CASSNPGRGPTEAFF. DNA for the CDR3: TGTGCCAGCTCCAACCCAGGGCGGGGGCCCACTGAAGCTTTCTTT.

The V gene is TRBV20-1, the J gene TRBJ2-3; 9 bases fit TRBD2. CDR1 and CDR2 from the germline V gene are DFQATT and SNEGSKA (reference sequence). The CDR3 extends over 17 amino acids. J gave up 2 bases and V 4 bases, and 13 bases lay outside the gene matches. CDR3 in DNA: TGCAGTGCTACCAGCGGGGGGCCCCGAGGAAACACAGATACGCAGTATTTT. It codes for CSATSGGPRGNTDTQYF.

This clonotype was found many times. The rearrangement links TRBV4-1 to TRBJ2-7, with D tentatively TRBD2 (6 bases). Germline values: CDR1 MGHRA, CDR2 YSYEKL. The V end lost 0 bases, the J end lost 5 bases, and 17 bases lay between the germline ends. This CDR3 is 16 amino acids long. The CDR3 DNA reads TGCGCCAGCAGCCAAGACCCCGGGCTAGCGAGTAACGAGCAGTACTTC. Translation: CASSQDPGLASNEQYF.

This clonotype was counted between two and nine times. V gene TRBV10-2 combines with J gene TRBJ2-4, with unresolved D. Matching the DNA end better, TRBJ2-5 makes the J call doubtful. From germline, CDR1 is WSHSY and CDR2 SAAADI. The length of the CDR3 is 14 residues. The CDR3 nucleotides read TGCGCCAGCAGTGAGACGGCTGGATCGATGACCCAGTACTTC. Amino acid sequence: CASSETAGSMTQYF.

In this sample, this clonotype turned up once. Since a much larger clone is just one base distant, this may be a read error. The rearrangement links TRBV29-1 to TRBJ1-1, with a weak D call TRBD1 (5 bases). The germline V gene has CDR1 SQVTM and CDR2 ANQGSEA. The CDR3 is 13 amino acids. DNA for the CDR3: TGCAGCGCTGACGACAGCCTGAACACTGGAGCTTTCTTT. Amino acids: CSADDSLNTGAFF.

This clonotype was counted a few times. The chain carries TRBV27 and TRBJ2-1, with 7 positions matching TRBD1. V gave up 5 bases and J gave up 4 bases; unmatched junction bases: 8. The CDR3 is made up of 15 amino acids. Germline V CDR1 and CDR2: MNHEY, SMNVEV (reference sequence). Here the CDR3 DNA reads TGTGCCAGCAGTCACCGGGACAGACTTTACAATGAGCAGTTCTTC. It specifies CASSHRDRLYNEQFF.

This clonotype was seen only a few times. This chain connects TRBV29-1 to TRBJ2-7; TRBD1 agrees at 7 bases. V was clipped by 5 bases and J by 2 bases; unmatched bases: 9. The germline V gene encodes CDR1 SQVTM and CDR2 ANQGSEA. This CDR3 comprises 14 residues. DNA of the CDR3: TGCAGCGTTCCGAGCGACAGGGCAGCCTACGAGCAGTACTTC. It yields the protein CSVPSDRAAYEQYF.

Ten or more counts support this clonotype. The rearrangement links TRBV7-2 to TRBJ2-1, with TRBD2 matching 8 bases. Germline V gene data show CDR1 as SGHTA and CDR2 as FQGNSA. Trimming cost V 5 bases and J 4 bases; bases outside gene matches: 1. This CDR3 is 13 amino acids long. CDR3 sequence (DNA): TGTGCCAGCAGCCGGGGGGGTTACAATGAGCAGTTCTTC. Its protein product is CASSRGGYNEQFF. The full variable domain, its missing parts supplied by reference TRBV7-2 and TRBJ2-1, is GAGVSQSPSNKVTEKGKDVELRCDPISGHTALYWYRQSLGQGLEFLIYFQGNSAPDKSGLPSDRFSAERTGGSVSTLTIQRTQQEDSAVYLCASSRGGYNEQFFGPGTRLTVL.

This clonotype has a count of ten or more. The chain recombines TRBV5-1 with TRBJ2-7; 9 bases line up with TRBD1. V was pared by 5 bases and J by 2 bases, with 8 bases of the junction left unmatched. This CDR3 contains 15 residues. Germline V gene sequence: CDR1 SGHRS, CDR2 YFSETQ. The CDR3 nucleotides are TGCGCCAGCAGGGAAGGGGGACAGGGAACCTACGAGCAGTACTTC. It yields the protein CASREGGQGTYEQYF.

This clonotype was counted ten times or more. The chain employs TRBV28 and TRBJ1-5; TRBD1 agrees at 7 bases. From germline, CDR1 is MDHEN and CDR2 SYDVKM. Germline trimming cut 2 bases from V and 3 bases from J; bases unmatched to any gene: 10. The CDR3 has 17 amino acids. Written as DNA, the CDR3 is TGTGCCAGCAGTTTAAGGGGGCAGGGAACTAACAATCAGCCCCAGCATTTT. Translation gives CASSLRGQGTNNQPQHF. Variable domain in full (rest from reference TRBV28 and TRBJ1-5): DVKVTQSSRYLVKRTGEKVFLECVQDMDHENMFWYRQDPGLGLRLIYFSYDVKMKEKGDIPEGYSVSREKKERFSLILESASTNQTSMYLCASSLRGQGTNNQPQHFGDGTRLSIL.

The CDR3 DNA reads TGTGCCAGCAGTTTACAGGGAGCCTTCTCCTACGAGCAGTACTTC. This sequence encodes CASSLQGAFSYEQYF. The chain links TRBV12-3 or TRBV12-4 to TRBJ2-7; either TRBD1 or TRBD2 may fit D (5 bases each). V lost 2 bases and J lost 0, with 11 bases in between. The CDR3 has 15 residues.

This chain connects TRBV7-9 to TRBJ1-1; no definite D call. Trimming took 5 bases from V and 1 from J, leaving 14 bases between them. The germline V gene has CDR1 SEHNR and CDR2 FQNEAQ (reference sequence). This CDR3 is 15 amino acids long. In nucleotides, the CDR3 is TGTGCCAGCAGCCCCTACCGGACGGGGAACACTGAAGCTTTCTTT. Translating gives CASSPYRTGNTEAFF.

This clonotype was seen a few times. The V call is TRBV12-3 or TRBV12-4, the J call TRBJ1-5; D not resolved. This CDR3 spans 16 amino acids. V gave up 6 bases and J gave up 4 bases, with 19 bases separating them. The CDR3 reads CASSRWTGSWNQPQHF. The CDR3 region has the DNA TGTGCCAGCAGCCGCTGGACGGGTAGCTGGAATCAGCCCCAGCATTTT.

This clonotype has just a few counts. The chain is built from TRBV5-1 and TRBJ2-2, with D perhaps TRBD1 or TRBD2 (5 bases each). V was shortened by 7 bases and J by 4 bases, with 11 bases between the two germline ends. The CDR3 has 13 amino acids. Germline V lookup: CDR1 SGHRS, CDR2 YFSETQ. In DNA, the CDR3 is TGCGCCAGCCGGGACCCTTCCACCGGGGAGCTGTTTTTT. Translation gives CASRDPSTGELFF.

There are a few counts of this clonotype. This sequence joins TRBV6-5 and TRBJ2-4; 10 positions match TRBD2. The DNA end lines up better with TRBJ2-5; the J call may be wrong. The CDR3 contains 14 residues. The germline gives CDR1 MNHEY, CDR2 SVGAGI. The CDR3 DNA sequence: TGTGCCAGCAGTACCAGCGGGGGGGTGGAGACCCAGTACTTC. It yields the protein CASSTSGGVETQYF.

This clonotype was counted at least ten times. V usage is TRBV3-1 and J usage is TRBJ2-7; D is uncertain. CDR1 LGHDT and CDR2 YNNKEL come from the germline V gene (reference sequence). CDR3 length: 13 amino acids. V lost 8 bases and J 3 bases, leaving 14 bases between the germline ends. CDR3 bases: TGTGCCAGCTCACCACCGGGTCTCTACGAGCAGTACTTC. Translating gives CASSPPGLYEQYF.

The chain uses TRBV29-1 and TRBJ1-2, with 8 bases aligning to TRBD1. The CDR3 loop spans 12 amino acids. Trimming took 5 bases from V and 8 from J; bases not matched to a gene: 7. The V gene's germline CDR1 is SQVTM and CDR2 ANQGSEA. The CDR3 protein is CSVKNRGDGYTF. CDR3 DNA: TGCAGCGTTAAGAACAGGGGGGACGGCTACACCTTC.

The CDR3 here is CASSLAPGGGLNEQFF. In nucleotides, the CDR3 is TGTGCCAGCAGCTTGGCTCCGGGCGGGGGGCTTAATGAGCAGTTCTTC. The chain is built from TRBV5-6 and TRBJ2-1; 8 bases match TRBD2. The CDR3 totals 16 residues. Per the germline V gene, CDR1 is SGHDT and CDR2 is YYEEEE. The V gene end was trimmed by 0 bases and the J gene end by 7 bases; junction bases not matched to a gene: 9.

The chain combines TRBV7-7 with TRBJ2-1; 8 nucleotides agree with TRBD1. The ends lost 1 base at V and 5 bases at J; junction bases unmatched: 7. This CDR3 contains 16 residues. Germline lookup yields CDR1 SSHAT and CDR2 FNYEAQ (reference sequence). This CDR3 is CASSLDRGANNNEQFF. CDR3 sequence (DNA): TGTGCCAGCAGCTTAGACAGGGGGGCCAATAACAATGAGCAGTTCTTC.

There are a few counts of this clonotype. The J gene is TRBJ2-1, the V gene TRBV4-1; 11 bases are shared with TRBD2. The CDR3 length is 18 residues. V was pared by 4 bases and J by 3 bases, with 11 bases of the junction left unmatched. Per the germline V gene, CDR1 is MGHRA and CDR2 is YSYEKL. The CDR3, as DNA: TGCGCCAGCAGCCTCGGAACCCTAGCGGGGGGAAACTACAATGAGCAGTTCTTC. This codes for CASSLGTLAGGNYNEQFF.

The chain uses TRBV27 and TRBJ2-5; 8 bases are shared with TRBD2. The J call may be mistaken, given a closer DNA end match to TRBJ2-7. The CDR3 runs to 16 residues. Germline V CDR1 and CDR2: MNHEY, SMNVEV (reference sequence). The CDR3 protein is CASSAKSRGGLGEQYF. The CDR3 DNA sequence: TGTGCCAGCAGTGCAAAGTCTCGGGGGGGCCTGGGCGAGCAGTACTTC.

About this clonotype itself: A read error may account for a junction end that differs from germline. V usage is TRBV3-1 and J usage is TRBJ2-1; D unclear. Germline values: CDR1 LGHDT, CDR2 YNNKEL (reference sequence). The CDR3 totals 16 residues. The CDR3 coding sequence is TGTACCAGCAGCCAAGATCCGCGGAGCTCCTACAATGAGCAGTTCTTC. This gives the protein CTSSQDPRSSYNEQFF.

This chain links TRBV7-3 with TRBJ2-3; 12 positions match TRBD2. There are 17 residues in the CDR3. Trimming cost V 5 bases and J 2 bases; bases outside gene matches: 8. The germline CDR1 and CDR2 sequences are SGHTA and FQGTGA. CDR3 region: CASSLGLAGRNTDTQYF. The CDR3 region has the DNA TGTGCCAGCAGCCTAGGACTAGCGGGGCGGAACACAGATACGCAGTATTTT. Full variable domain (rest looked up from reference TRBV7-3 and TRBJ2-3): GAGVSQTPSNKVTEKGKYVELRCDPISGHTALYWYRQSLGQGPEFLIYFQGTGAADDSGLPNDRFFAVRPEGSVSTLKIQRTERGDSAVYLCASSLGLAGRNTDTQYFGPGTRLTVL.